This T cell receptor (beta chain) derives from a study of blood T cell repertoires in COVID-19. Across the study: Researchers got acute and convalescent COVID-19 samples from the United States, Italy and Spain. PBMCs, B-cell-depleted T cells, or T cells provided the cDNA or gDNA that made up the material.

Per the original methods: Scientists estimated how many nucleated cells there were by amplifying reference gene primers. The data were produced by immunoSEQ multiplex PCR, yet TCRdb's version contains in-frame clones alone and is incomplete. The V and J calls and clone size were taken over from that table, and D and trimming were inferred from the DNA. The data contain under 250,000 clones, about four fifths of them seen just once; the ten biggest clones take up about 1.3%. The CDR3 is made up of 14 amino acids. Trimming took 6 bases from V and 4 from J, leaving 15 bases between them. Germline CDR1 is MNHEY and CDR2 is SVGAGI.

The specimen was PBMCs or T cells enriched from blood (not recorded which). This chain uses TRBV6-5 with TRBJ1-2; D is possibly TRBD1 (5 bases). This sequence originates from a woman between 35 and 50 years old with acute COVID-19. CDR3 sequence: CASRSTVPSYGYTF. DNA for the CDR3: TGTGCCAGCAGGTCGACAGTTCCCTCCTATGGCTACACCTTC.